The 10 T cell receptor beta chains given below trace back to one sample, sequenced in a study of blood T cell repertoires in COVID-19. The assay was immunoSEQ multiplex PCR, and TCRdb's table has in-frame clones only and misses some. The sample lists a few hundred thousand clones; 80% to 90% were seen once. The sequencing sample was made of PBMCs or T cells enriched from blood (not recorded which). The receptors were sampled from a man aged 25-45 years who had recovered from COVID-19.

This chain joins TRBV19 and TRBJ1-5, with D perhaps TRBD1 (6 bases). The germline V gene has CDR1 LNHDA and CDR2 SQIVND (reference sequence). The CDR3 covers 16 residues. V lost 5 bases, J lost 5 bases, and 19 bases lay in between. CDR3 protein: CASSYTGTLGYQPQHF. The CDR3 nucleotides are TGTGCCAGTAGTTACACCGGGACACTAGGTTATCAGCCCCAGCATTTT.

V is TRBV5-1 and J is TRBJ2-7, with 10 bases identical to TRBD1. Germline-derived CDR1 and CDR2 are SGHRS and YFSETQ. Trimming removed 3 bases from V and 6 bases from J; junction bases left unmatched: 12. The CDR3 contains 16 residues. In nucleotides, the CDR3 is TGCGCCAGCAGCTCAGTAACCGGGACAGGGGACGGCGAGCAGTACTTC. Protein product: CASSSVTGTGDGEQYF.

The chain links TRBV24-1 to TRBJ1-5; D unresolved. The CDR3 sequence is 14 residues long. Germline loops: CDR1 KGHDR, CDR2 SFDVKD. V lost 9 bases to trimming and J lost 2 bases, with 13 bases between them. The CDR3 coding sequence is TGTGCCACCGGTGGCCCCGGAGGCAATCAGCCCCAGCATTTT. Amino acid sequence: CATGGPGGNQPQHF.

The rearrangement links TRBV13 to TRBJ2-7; D is possibly TRBD1 (5 bases). The length of the CDR3 is 16 residues. Trimming removed 5 bases at V and 0 bases at J, with 17 bases between. Germline V CDR1 and CDR2: PRHDT, FYEKMQ (reference sequence). The CDR3 DNA sequence: TGTGCCAGCAGCCGAGCTCGTGACAGCTACTCCTACGAGCAGTACTTC. It yields the protein CASSRARDSYSYEQYF. Complete variable domain (other parts from reference TRBV13 and TRBJ2-7): AAGVIQSPRHLIKEKRETATLKCYPIPRHDTVYWYQQGPGQDPQFLISFYEKMQSDKGSIPDRFSAQQFSDYHSELNMSSLELGDSALYFCASSRARDSYSYEQYFGPGTRLTVT.

V and J are TRBV6-5 and TRBJ1-5; 7 bases are shared with TRBD1. V lost 6 bases, J lost 1 base, and 6 bases stayed unmatched. This CDR3 has 15 amino acids. Germline-derived CDR1 and CDR2 are MNHEY and SVGAGI. The DNA of the CDR3 is TGTGCCAGCAGCCCCCGACAGGGCAGCAATCAGCCCCAGCATTTT. Protein: CASSPRQGSNQPQHF.

This clone was counted a few times. The chain is built from TRBV10-1 and TRBJ2-1; perhaps TRBD2 as D (7 bases). The CDR3 extends over 14 amino acids. The V end was cut by 10 bases, the J end by 10 bases, with 23 bases between. Germline CDR1 is WNHNN and CDR2 is SYGVQD (reference sequence). In DNA form, the CDR3 reads TGCGCCACCTCCTCTGGGGGGGCATTAATGGAGCAGTTCTTC. Its translation: CATSSGGALMEQFF.

V is TRBV19 and J is TRBJ1-5, with TRBD1 identical over 11 bases. The CDR3 covers 19 residues. Trimming cost V 5 bases and J 1 base; bases outside gene matches: 13. The germline gives CDR1 LNHDA, CDR2 SQIVND (reference sequence). The CDR3 is CASSSRGQGAIGSNQPQHF. In nucleotides, the CDR3 is TGTGCCAGTAGTTCTCGCGGACAGGGGGCTATTGGGAGCAATCAGCCCCAGCATTTT.

This chain uses TRBV28 with TRBJ2-7; 8 nucleotides align to TRBD1. This CDR3 comprises 15 residues. Germline values: CDR1 MDHEN, CDR2 SYDVKM. The trim removed 6 bases at V and 4 bases at J, leaving 11 bases unmatched. The CDR3 DNA reads TGTGCCAGCAGGGACCCTGGGACAGGTCTTTACGAGCAGTACTTC. Translating it yields CASRDPGTGLYEQYF.

The chain combines TRBV20-1 with TRBJ1-2, with D possibly being TRBD1 (6 bases). V was trimmed by 3 bases and J by 6 bases, leaving 11 bases between them. Germline V lookup: CDR1 DFQATT, CDR2 SNEGSKA (reference sequence). The CDR3 is 12 amino acids. Written as DNA, the CDR3 is TGCAGTGCTAGTGGCGCAGGGGATGGCTACACCTTC. As protein: CSASGAGDGYTF.

This sequence joins TRBV9 and TRBJ1-6; 7 nucleotides agree with TRBD1. After removal of 1 base from V and 6 bases from J, the junction contained 10 bases not matched to a gene. This CDR3 spans 17 amino acids. The V gene's germline CDR1 is SGDLS and CDR2 YYNGEE. The CDR3 loop reads CASSVKASGTANSPLHF. The CDR3, as DNA: TGTGCCAGCAGCGTAAAAGCGTCTGGGACAGCTAATTCACCCCTCCACTTT.